The subject of this entry is one TCR beta chain. Its antigen remains unidentified. A much larger clone sits a single nucleotide away, making a read error possible. Amplification of TCR beta CDR3 regions was performed using RNA transcripts as template. The study used the HTBI primer set for a first-round RT-PCR of the TCR CDR3. TCRdb independently ran MiXCR on the multiplex PCR reads; one entry per CDR3 protein. The sample shows fewer than 600,000 distinct CDR3 sequences, about 15% of them seen only once. These data belong to a study of T cells in Graves' hyperthyroidism and ophthalmopathy. Background on the study: It was at initial diagnosis, before any treatment, that peripheral blood was collected.

Germline loops: CDR1 DFQATT, CDR2 SNEGSKA (reference sequence). This CDR3 is 15 amino acids long. Stable hyperthyroidism: no ophthalmopathy progression over 18 months of follow-up. Lactation, pregnancy, other autoimmune disease or uncontrolled infection excluded patients. Study-wide results and caveats: Ophthalmopathy onset followed model prediction by a median about 6.5 months.

The sequence derives from a woman in her forties with Graves' hyperthyroidism. Source material: blood. The rearrangement uses TRBV20-1 and TRBJ2-1, with D uncertain. With the DNA end fitting TRBJ2-7 better, the J assignment may be wrong. The CDR3 protein is CSARSVWEANNEQYF. CDR3 nucleotides: TGCAGTGCTAGAAGTGTTTGGGAAGCGAACAATGAGCAGTACTTC.